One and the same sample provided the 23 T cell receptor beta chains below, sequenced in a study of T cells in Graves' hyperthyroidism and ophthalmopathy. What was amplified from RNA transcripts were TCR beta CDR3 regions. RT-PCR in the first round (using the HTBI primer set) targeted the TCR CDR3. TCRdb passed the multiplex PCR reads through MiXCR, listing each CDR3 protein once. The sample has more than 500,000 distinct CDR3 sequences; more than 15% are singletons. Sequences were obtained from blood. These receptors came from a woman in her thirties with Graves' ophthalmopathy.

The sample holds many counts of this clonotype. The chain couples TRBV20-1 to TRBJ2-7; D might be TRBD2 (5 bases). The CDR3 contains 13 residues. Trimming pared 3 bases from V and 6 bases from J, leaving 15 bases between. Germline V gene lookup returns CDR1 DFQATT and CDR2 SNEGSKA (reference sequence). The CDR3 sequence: CSASPLRVGEQYF. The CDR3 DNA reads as TGCAGTGCTAGCCCCCTGCGGGTAGGCGAGCAGTACTTC.

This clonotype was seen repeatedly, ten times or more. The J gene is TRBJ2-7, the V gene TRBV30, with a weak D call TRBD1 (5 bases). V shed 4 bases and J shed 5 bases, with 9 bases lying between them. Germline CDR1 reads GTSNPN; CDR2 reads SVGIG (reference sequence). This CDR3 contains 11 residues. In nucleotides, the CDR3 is TGTGCCTGGATACAGGCTGACGAGCAGTACTTC. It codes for CAWIQADEQYF.

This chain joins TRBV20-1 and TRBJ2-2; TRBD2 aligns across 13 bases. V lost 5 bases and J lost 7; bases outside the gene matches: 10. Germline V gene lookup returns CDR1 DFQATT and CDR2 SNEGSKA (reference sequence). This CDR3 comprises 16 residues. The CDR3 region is CSAFSGTSGTNGELFF. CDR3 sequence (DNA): TGCAGTGCTTTTTCCGGGACTAGCGGGACCAACGGGGAGCTGTTTTTT.

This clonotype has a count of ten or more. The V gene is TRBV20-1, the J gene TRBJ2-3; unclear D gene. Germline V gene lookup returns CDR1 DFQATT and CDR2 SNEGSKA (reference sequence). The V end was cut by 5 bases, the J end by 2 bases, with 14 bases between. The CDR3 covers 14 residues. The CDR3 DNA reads TGCAGTGCTCTTTTTTCCGCCGCCACAGATACGCAGTATTTT. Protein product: CSALFSAATDTQYF.

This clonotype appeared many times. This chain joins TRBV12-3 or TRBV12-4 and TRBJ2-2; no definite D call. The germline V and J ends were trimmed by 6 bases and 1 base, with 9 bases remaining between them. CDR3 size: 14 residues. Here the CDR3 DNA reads TGTGCCAGCAGACCCGACTGGAACACCGGGGAGCTGTTTTTT. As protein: CASRPDWNTGELFF.

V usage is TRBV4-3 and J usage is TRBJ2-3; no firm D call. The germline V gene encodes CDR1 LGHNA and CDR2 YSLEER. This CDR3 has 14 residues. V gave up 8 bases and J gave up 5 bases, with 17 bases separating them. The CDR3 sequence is CASAVEPFKDTQYF. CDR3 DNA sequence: TGCGCCAGCGCGGTCGAACCATTCAAAGATACGCAGTATTTT.

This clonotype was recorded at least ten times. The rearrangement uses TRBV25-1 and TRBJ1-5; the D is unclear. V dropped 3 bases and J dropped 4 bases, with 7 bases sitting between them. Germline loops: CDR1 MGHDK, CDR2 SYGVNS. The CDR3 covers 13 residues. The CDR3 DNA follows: TGTGCCAGCAGTGAGTCAGGAAATCAGCCCCAGCATTTT. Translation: CASSESGNQPQHF.

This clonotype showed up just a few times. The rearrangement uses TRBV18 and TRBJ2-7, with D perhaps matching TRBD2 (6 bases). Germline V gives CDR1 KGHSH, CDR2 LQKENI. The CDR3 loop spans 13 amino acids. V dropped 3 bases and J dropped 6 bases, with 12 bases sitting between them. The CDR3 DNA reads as TGTGCCAGCTCACCTCTGGGGCGGGGCGAGCAGTACTTC. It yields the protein CASSPLGRGEQYF.

CDR3 sequence: CASSSNYGTRIEQFF. The CDR3 DNA sequence: TGTGCCAGCAGTTCAAACTACGGGACTAGAATTGAGCAGTTCTTC. This chain uses TRBV28 with TRBJ2-1; 8 bases agree with TRBD2. With 4 bases clipped from V and 9 bases from J, the junction kept 11 bases outside the gene matches. The CDR3 runs 15 residues. Germline V gene lookup returns CDR1 MDHEN and CDR2 SYDVKM.

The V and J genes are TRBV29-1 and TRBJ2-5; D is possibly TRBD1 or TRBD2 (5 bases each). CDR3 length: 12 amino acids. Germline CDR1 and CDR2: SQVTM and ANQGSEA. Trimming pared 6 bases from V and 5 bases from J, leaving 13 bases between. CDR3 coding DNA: TGCAGCGTAAGAACAGGAGGCGAGACCCAGTACTTC. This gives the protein CSVRTGGETQYF.

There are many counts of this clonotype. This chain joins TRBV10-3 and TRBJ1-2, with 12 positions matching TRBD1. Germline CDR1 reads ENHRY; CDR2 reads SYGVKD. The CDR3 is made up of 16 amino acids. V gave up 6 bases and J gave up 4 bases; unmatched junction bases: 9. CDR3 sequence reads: CAISVRPGQGAYGYTF. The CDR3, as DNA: TGTGCCATCAGCGTCCGACCGGGACAGGGGGCCTATGGCTACACCTTC.

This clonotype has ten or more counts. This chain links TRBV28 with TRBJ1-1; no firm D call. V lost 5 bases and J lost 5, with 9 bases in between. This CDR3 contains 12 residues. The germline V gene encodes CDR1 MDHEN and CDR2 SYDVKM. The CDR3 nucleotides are TGTGCCAGCAGTCTAGTTAAGACTGAAGCTTTCTTT. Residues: CASSLVKTEAFF.

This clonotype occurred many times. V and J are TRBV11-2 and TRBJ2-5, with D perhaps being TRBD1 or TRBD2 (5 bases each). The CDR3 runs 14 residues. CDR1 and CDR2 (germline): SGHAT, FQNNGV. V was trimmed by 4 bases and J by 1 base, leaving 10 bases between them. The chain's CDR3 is CASSWDRSQETQYF. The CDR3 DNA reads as TGTGCCAGCAGCTGGGACCGATCCCAAGAGACCCAGTACTTC.

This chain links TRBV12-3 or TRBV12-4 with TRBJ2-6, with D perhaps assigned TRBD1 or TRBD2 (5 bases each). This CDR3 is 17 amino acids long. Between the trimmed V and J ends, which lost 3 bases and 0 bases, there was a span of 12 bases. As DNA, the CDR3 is TGTGCCAGCAGTTTTCGAGGGGTTTACTCTGGGGCCAACGTCCTGACTTTC. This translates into CASSFRGVYSGANVLTF.

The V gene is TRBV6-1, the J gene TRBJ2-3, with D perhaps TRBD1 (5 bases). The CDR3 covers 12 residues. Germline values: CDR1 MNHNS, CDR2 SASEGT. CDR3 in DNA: TGTGCGGGGCGTATGAGCACAGATACGCAGTATTTT. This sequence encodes CAGRMSTDTQYF.

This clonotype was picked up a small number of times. CDR3 sequence reads: CASSLKEPYEQYF. The CDR3 coding sequence is TGTGCCAGCAGTTTAAAGGAACCCTACGAGCAGTACTTC. The chain recombines TRBV27 with TRBJ2-7, with D unresolved. The CDR3 runs to 13 residues. The germline gives CDR1 MNHEY, CDR2 SMNVEV (reference sequence). Trimming left V 2 bases short and J 2 bases short, with 7 bases between.

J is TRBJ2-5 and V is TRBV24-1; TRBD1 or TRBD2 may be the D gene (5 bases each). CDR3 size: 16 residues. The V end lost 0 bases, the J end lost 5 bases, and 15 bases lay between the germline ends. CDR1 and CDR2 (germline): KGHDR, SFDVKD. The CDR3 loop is CATSDLARVGVETQYF. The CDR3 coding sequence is TGTGCCACCAGTGATTTGGCCAGGGTGGGAGTGGAGACCCAGTACTTC.

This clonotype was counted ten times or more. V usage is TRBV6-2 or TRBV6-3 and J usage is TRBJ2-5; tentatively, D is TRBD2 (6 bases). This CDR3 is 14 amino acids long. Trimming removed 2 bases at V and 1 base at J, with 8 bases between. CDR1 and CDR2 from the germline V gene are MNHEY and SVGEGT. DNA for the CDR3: TGTGCCAGCAGTTACAAGGGACTCCAAGAGACCCAGTACTTC. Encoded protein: CASSYKGLQETQYF.

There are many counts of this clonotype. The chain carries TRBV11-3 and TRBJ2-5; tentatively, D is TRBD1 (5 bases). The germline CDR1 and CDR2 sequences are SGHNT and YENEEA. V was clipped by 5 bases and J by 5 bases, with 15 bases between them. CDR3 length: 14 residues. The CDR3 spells CASSRDSFRETQYF. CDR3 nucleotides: TGTGCCAGCAGCCGTGACAGTTTCAGGGAGACCCAGTACTTC.

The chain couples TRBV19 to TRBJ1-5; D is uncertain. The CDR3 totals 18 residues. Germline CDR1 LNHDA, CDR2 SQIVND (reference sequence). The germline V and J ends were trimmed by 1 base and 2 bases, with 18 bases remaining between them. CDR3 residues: CASSIGREGLRGNQPQHF. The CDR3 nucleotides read TGTGCCAGTAGTATAGGGAGGGAAGGCCTTAGGGGCAATCAGCCCCAGCATTTT.

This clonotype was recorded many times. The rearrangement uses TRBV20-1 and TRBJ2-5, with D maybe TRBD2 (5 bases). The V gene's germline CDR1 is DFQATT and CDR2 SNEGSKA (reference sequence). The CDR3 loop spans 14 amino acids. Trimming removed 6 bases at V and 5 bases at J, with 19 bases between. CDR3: CSAPPGLTGETQYF. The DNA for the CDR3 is TGCAGTGCACCGCCGGGTCTAACGGGGGAGACCCAGTACTTC.

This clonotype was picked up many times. In nucleotides, the CDR3 is TGTGCCAGCAGCACGACTAGCCAAAACTACGAGCAGTACTTC. Translating gives CASSTTSQNYEQYF. This chain joins TRBV7-9 and TRBJ2-7; TRBD2 matches 7 bases. Germline CDR1 is SEHNR and CDR2 is FQNEAQ (reference sequence). The V segment lost 5 bases and the J segment 3 bases; nucleotides outside the gene matches: 7. The CDR3 runs 14 residues.

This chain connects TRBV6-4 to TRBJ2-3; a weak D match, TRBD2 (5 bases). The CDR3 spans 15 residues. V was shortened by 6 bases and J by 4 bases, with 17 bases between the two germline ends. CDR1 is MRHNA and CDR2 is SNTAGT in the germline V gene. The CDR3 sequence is CASSVTMEFPDTQYF. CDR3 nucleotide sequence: TGTGCCAGCAGCGTGACTATGGAGTTTCCAGATACGCAGTATTTT.